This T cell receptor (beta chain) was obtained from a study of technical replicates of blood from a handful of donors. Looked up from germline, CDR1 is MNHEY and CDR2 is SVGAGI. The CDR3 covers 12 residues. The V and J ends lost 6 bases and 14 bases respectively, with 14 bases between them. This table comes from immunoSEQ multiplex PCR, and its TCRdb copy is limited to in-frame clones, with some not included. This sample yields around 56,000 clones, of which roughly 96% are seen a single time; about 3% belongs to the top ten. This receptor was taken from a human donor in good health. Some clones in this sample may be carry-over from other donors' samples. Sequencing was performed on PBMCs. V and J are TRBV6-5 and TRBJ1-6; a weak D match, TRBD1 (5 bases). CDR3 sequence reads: CASSPAGGSLHF. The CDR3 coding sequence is TGTGCCAGCAGCCCCGCCGGGGGATCCCTCCACTTT.